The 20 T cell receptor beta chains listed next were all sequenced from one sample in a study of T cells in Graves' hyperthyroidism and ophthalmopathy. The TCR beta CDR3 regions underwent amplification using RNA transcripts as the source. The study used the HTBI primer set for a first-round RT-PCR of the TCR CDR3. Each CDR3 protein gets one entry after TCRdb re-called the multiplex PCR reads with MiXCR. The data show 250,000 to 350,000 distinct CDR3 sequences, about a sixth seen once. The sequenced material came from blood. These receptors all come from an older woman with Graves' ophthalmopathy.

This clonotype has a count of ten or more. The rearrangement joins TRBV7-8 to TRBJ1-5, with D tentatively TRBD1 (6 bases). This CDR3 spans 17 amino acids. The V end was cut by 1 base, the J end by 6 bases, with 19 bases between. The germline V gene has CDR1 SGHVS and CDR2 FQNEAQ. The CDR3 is CASSLVGGAGSGQPQHF. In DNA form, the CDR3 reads TGTGCCAGCAGCTTAGTAGGGGGGGCAGGGTCGGGTCAGCCCCAGCATTTT.

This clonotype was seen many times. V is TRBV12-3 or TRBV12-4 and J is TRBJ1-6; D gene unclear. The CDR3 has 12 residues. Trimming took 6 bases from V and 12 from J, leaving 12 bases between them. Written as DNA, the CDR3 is TGTGCCAGCAGCCGAGGTTGGGAACCCCTCCACTTT. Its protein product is CASSRGWEPLHF.

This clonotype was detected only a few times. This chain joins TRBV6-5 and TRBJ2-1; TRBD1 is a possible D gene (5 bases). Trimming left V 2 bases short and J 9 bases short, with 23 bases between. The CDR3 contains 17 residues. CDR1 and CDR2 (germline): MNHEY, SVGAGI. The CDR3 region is CASSYASTGWVVGEQFF. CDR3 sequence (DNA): TGTGCCAGCAGTTACGCTTCCACAGGATGGGTCGTAGGTGAGCAGTTCTTC.

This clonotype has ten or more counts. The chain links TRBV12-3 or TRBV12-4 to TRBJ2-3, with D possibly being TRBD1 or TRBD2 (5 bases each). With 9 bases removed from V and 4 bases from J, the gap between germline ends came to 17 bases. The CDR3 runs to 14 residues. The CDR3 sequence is CASKQEATADTQYF. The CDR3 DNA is TGTGCCAGTAAACAGGAGGCAACGGCAGATACGCAGTATTTT.

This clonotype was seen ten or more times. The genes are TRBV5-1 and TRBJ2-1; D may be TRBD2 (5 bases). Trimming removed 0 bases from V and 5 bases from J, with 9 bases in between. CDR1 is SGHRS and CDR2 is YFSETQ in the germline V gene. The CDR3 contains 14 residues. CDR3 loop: CASSLGDGNNEQFF. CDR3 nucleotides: TGCGCCAGCAGCTTGGGTGACGGGAACAATGAGCAGTTCTTC.

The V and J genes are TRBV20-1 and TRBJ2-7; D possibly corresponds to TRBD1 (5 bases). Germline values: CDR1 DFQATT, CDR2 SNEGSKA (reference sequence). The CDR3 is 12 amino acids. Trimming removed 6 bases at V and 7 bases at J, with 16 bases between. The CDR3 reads CSAERQLREQYF. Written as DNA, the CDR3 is TGCAGTGCGGAACGACAGCTCCGGGAGCAGTACTTC.

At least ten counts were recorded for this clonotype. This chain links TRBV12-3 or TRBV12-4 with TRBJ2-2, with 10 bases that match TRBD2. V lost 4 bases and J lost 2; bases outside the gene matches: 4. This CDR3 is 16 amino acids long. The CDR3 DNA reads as TGTGCCAGCAGTTCAGGACTAGCGGTCAACACCGGGGAGCTGTTTTTT. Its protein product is CASSSGLAVNTGELFF.

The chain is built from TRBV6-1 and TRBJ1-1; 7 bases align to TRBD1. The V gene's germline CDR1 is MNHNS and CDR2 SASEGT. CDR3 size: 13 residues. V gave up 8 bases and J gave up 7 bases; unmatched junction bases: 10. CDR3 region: CASDRVGNNEAFF. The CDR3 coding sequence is TGTGCCAGCGACAGGGTGGGGAATAATGAAGCTTTCTTT.

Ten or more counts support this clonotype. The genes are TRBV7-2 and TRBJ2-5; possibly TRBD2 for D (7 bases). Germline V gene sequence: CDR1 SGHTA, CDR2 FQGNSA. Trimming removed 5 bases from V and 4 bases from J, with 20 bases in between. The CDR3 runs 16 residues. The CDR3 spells CASSIVGGGTGETQYF. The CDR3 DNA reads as TGTGCCAGCAGCATCGTGGGGGGGGGCACAGGAGAGACCCAGTACTTC.

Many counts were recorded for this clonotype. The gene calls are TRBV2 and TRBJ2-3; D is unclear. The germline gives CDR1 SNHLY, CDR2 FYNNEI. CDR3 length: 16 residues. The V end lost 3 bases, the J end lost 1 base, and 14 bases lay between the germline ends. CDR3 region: CASSEWQTSGTDTQYF. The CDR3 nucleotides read TGTGCCAGCAGTGAGTGGCAAACCTCTGGCACAGATACGCAGTATTTT.

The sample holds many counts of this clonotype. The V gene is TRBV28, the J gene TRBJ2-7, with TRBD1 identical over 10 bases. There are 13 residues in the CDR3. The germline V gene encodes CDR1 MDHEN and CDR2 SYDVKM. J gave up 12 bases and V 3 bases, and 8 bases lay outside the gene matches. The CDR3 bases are TGTGCCAGCAGTTTGTTACGACAGGGGGCATTGTACTTC. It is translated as CASSLLRQGALYF.

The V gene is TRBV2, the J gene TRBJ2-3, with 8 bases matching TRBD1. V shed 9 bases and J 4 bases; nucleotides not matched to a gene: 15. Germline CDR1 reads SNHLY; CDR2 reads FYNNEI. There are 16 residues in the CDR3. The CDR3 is CASSIPGGGSADTQYF. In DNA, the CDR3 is TGTGCCAGTAGTATACCAGGGGGCGGTTCAGCAGATACGCAGTATTTT.

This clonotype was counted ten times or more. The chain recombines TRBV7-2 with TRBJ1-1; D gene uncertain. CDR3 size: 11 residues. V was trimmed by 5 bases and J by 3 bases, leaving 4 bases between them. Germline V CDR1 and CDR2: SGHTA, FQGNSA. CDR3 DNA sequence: TGTGCCAGCAGCCAGTACACTGAAGCTTTCTTT. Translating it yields CASSQYTEAFF.

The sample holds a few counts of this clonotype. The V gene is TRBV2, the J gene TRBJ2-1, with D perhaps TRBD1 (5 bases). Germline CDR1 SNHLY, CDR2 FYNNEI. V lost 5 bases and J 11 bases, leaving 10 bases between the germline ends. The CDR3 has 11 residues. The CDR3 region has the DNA TGTGCCAGCAGTTCAGACAGACAGCAGTTCTTC. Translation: CASSSDRQQFF.

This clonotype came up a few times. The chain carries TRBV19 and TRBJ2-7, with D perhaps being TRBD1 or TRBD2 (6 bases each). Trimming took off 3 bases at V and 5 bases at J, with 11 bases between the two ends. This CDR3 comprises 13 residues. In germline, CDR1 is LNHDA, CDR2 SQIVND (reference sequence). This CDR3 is CASSIPGGHEQYF. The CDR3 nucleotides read TGTGCCAGTAGTATTCCTGGGGGGCACGAGCAGTACTTC.

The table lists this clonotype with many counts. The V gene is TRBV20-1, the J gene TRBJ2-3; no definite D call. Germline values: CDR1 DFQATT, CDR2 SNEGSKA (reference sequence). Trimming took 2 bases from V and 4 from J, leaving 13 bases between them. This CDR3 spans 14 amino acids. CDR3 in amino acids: CSARNQLAADTQYF. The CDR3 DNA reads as TGCAGTGCTAGAAACCAACTGGCCGCAGATACGCAGTATTTT.

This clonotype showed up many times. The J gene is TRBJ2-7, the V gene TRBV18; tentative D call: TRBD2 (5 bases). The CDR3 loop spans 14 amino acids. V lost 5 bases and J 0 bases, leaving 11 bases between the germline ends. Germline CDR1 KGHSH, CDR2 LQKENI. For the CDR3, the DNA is TGTGCCAGCTCAAACAGTGGGAGCTCCTACGAGCAGTACTTC. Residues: CASSNSGSSYEQYF.

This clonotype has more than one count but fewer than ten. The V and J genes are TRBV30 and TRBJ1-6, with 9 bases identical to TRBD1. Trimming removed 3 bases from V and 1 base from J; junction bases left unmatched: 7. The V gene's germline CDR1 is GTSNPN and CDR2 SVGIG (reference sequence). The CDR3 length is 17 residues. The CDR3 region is CAWRGGQGRSYNSPLHF. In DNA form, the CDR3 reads TGTGCCTGGAGGGGGGGACAGGGACGGTCCTATAATTCACCCCTCCACTTT.

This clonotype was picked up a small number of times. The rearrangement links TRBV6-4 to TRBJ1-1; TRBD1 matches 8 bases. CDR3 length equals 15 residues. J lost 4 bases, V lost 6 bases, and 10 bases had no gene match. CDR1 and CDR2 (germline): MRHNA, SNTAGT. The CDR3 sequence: CASSPRQGSATEAFF. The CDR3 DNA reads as TGTGCCAGCAGCCCTCGACAGGGGTCGGCCACTGAAGCTTTCTTT.

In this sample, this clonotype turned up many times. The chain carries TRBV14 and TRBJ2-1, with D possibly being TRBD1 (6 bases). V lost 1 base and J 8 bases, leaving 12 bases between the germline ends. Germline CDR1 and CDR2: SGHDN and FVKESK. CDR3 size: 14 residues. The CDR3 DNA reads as TGTGCCAGCAGCCAAGGACGGACAGCCGATGAGCAGTTCTTC. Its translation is CASSQGRTADEQFF.